Below, 7 T cell receptor beta chains from the same sample are listed, as sequenced in a study of T cell clusters in autoimmune cytopenias. TRB amplification used roughly 250 ng of peripheral blood genomic DNA. One tube held mixed TRB-A and TRB-B primer pools for touch-down PCR. For each CDR3 protein, TCRdb gives one entry from its re-call of the multiplex PCR reads, without DNA. This sample contains several thousand distinct CDR3 sequences. Sequenced: peripheral blood. The receptor source for this set is a human donor with an autoimmune cytopenia or autoimmune hepatitis (not recorded which).

CDR3 sequence: CASSRGEGLEQYF. J is TRBJ2-7 and V is TRBV13; TCRdb's assignment of TRBD1 cannot be checked, as there is no DNA. In germline, CDR1 is PRHDT, CDR2 FYEKMQ (reference sequence). The CDR3 contains 13 residues.

This clonotype ranks as medium-sized in terms of frequency. V gene TRBV30 combines with J gene TRBJ2-7; checking the TCRdb D call of TRBD2 is not possible without DNA. Germline V gives CDR1 GTSNPN, CDR2 SVGIG (reference sequence). This CDR3 contains 14 residues. This CDR3 is CAWSDGPSRNEQYF.

This chain uses TRBV30 with TRBJ1-5. Germline CDR1 and CDR2: GTSNPN and SVGIG (reference sequence). The CDR3 is 15 residues long. The CDR3: CAWSVGMNSNQPQHF. Full variable domain (outside the CDR3, taken from reference TRBV30 and TRBJ1-5): SQTIHQWPATLVQPVGSPLSLECTVEGTSNPNLYWYRQAAGRGLQLLFYSVGIGQISSEVPQNLSASRPQDRQFILSSKKLLLSDSGFYLCAWSVGMNSNQPQHFGDGTRLSIL.

V usage is TRBV20-1 and J usage is TRBJ1-4; TCRdb gives TRBD1 as the D gene, but with no DNA this cannot be confirmed. CDR3 length: 13 residues. Germline assignment: CDR1 DFQATT and CDR2 SNEGSKA (reference sequence). The CDR3 protein is CSARTGQNEKLFF.

This clonotype is called large based on its frequency. The V gene is TRBV19, the J gene TRBJ2-7; the D call from TCRdb, TRBD2, cannot be confirmed without DNA. Germline V gene sequence: CDR1 LNHDA, CDR2 SQIVND (reference sequence). The length of the CDR3 is 14 residues. This CDR3 reads CASASSRSSYEQYF.

The rearrangement uses TRBV24-1 and TRBJ2-3; TCRdb proposes TRBD1, but this gene call is untestable without DNA. The germline V gene encodes CDR1 KGHDR and CDR2 SFDVKD. The CDR3 consists of 15 residues. CDR3 sequence: CATSAAGAGTDTQYF.

The chain is built from TRBV6-6 and TRBJ2-7; there is no DNA to check the TCRdb D call of TRBD2. The CDR3 is 16 residues long. Germline CDR1 reads MNHNY; CDR2 reads SVGAGI (reference sequence). CDR3 sequence reads: CASSSPISGRWYEQYF.